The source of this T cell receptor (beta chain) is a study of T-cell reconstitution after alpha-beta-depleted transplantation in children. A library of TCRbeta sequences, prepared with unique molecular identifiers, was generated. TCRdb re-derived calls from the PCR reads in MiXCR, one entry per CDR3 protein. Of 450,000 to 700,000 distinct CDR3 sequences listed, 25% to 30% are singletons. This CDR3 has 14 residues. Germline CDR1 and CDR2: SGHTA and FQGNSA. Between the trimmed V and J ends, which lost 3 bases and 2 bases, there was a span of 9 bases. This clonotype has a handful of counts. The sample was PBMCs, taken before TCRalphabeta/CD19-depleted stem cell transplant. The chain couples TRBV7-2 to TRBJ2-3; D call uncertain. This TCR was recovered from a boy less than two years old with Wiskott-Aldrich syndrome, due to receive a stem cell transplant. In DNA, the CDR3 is TGTGCCAGCAGCTTTGTAGGGTCCACAGATACGCAGTATTTT. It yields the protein CASSFVGSTDTQYF. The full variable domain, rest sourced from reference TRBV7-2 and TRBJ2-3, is GAGVSQSPSNKVTEKGKDVELRCDPISGHTALYWYRQSLGQGLEFLIYFQGNSAPDKSGLPSDRFSAERTGGSVSTLTIQRTQQEDSAVYLCASSFVGSTDTQYFGPGTRLTVL.